This T cell receptor (beta chain) was found in a study of blood T cell repertoires in COVID-19. The wider study: The study drew acute and convalescent COVID-19 samples from the United States, Italy and Spain. The cDNA or gDNA used as material had been derived from T cells, B-cell-depleted T cells, or PBMCs.

Original processing methods: Reference gene primer amplification in the assay estimated nucleated cell counts. Clones were read by immunoSEQ multiplex PCR, and TCRdb kept only the in-frame ones, dropping some. V and J calls and clone size are those listed in that table; D and trimming were worked out from the DNA. This table holds roughly 210,000 clones, 88% found once. Sequenced: peripheral blood. The sequence was collected from a man aged 65-85 years with acute or convalescent COVID-19.

CDR3 sequence (DNA): TGTGCCAGCAGCCCCCCGAGGGGCACTAGCGGGAGGCCCGTCTACGAGCAGTACTTC. As protein: CASSPPRGTSGRPVYEQYF. This chain uses TRBV3-1 (or the pseudogene TRBV3-2) with TRBJ2-7; TRBD2 agrees at 12 bases. Per germline, CDR1 LGHDT and CDR2 YNNKEL (reference sequence). This CDR3 is 19 amino acids long. J lost 3 bases, V lost 4 bases, and 16 bases had no gene match.